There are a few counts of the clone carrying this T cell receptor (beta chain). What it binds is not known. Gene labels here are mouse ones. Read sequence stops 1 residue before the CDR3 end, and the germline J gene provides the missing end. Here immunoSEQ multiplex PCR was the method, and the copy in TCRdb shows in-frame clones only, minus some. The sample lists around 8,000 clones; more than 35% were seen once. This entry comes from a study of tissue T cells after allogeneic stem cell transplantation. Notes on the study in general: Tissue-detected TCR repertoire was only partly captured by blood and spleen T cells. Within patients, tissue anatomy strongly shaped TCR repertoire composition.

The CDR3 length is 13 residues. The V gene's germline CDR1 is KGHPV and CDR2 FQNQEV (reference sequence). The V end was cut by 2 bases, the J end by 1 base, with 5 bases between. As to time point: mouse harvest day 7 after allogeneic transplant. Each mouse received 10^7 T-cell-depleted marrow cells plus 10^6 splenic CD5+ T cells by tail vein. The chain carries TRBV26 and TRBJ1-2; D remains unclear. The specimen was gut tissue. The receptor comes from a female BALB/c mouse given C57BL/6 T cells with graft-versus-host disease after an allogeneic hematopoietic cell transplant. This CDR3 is CASSLTINSDYTF. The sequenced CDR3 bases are TGTGCCAGCAGTCTGACCATAAACTCCGACTACACC.